The 21 T cell receptor beta chains below come from one sample, sequenced in a study of monozygotic twins with inflammatory bowel disease. Using the 5' RACE reads, TCRdb records one entry per CDR3 protein without DNA. This table holds 150,000 to 200,000 distinct CDR3 sequences. The sample taken for sequencing was blood. The receptors here all came from a human donor with ulcerative colitis or Crohn's disease, or a healthy co-twin of an affected twin (not recorded which).

CDR3 residues: CASSLRGQGRVSGNSSYNEQFF. J is TRBJ2-1 and V is TRBV5-4; TCRdb designates TRBD1, a call that cannot be tested without DNA. This CDR3 spans 22 amino acids. Germline V gene data show CDR1 as SGHNT and CDR2 as YYREEE (reference sequence). Supplemented by reference TRBV5-4 and TRBJ2-1, the full variable domain reads ETGVTQSPTHLIKTRGQQVTLRCSSQSGHNTVSWYQQALGQGPQFIFQYYREEENGRGNFPPRFSGLQFPNYSSELNVNALELDDSALYLCASSLRGQGRVSGNSSYNEQFFGPGTRLTVL.

V and J are TRBV20-1 and TRBJ2-3; TCRdb names TRBD1, which stays unverified in the absence of DNA. Germline-derived CDR1 and CDR2 are DFQATT and SNEGSKA (reference sequence). The length of the CDR3 is 15 residues. The CDR3 protein is CSALRRGASTDTQYF.

This sequence joins TRBV18 and TRBJ2-3; TCRdb indicates TRBD2, and absent DNA this call remains unverified. CDR3 length: 17 amino acids. CDR1 KGHSH and CDR2 LQKENI come from the germline V gene. CDR3 sequence: CASSPGGTYLNTDTQYF.

The chain has TRBV27 and TRBJ1-1. The germline V gene encodes CDR1 MNHEY and CDR2 SMNVEV (reference sequence). There are 12 residues in the CDR3. CDR3 loop: CASHSGMAEAFF.

The V and J genes are TRBV5-4 and TRBJ1-1. The CDR3 has 12 residues. The germline V gene encodes CDR1 SGHNT and CDR2 YYREEE (reference sequence). The CDR3 loop reads CASSLSNGEAFF.

This chain joins TRBV12-3 or TRBV12-4 and TRBJ2-7. CDR3 length: 13 residues. The CDR3 is CASSPRRGNEQYF.

CDR3 sequence reads: CASSLRRNRNTGELFF. The rearrangement links TRBV19 to TRBJ2-2. The CDR3 covers 16 residues. Per germline, CDR1 LNHDA and CDR2 SQIVND (reference sequence).

The V call is TRBV15, the J call TRBJ2-7; TCRdb reports TRBD2, a call that lacks DNA to check it against. There are 16 residues in the CDR3. Germline CDR1 LNHNV, CDR2 YYDKDF (reference sequence). The CDR3 region is CATSRETAGVLSEQYF. The whole variable domain, remainder taken from reference TRBV15 and TRBJ2-7, is DAMVIQNPRYQVTQFGKPVTLSCSQTLNHNVMYWYQQKSSQAPKLLFHYYDKDFNNEADTPDNFQSRRPNTSFCFLDIRSPGLGDTAMYLCATSRETAGVLSEQYFGPGTRLTVT.

CDR3 sequence reads: CASSNPGTGGEVRTYEQYF. This chain uses TRBV25-1 with TRBJ2-7; no DNA is available, so the TRBD1 call from TCRdb remains unchecked. The length of the CDR3 is 19 residues. Germline V gene data show CDR1 as MGHDK and CDR2 as SYGVNS.

The chain combines TRBV18 with TRBJ2-7; without DNA, the TCRdb call of TRBD1 cannot be checked. The CDR3 covers 15 residues. The germline V gene encodes CDR1 KGHSH and CDR2 LQKENI. The CDR3 sequence: CASSPGLQSSYEQYF.

This chain links TRBV5-1 with TRBJ1-2. Germline CDR1 is SGHRS and CDR2 is YFSETQ. The CDR3 length is 14 residues. CDR3 sequence: CASSLDNPNYGYTF. Full variable domain (missing parts from reference TRBV5-1 and TRBJ1-2): KAGVTQTPRYLIKTRGQQVTLSCSPISGHRSVSWYQQTPGQGLQFLFEYFSETQRNKGNFPGRFSGRQFSNSRSEMNVSTLELGDSALYLCASSLDNPNYGYTFGSGTRLTVV.

The chain couples TRBV18 to TRBJ2-7; TCRdb indicates TRBD1, and absent DNA this call remains unverified. This CDR3 has 17 amino acids. Germline values: CDR1 KGHSH, CDR2 LQKENI. Here the CDR3 reads CASRAGDTAGQGYEQYF.

The chain links TRBV5-1 to TRBJ1-6; the D call of TRBD1 rests on TCRdb alone, since no DNA is present to check it. In germline, CDR1 is SGHRS, CDR2 YFSETQ. The CDR3 spans 19 residues. The CDR3 sequence: CASSLGHDRGRSVNSPLHF.

The chain joins TRBV7-8 to TRBJ2-1; as DNA is missing, the TRBD2 call by TCRdb cannot be tested. Looked up from germline, CDR1 is SGHVS and CDR2 is FQNEAQ. The length of the CDR3 is 16 residues. CDR3 in amino acids: CASSLVPGVSGNEQFF.

This chain connects TRBV5-1 to TRBJ1-2; TCRdb proposes TRBD1, but this gene call is untestable without DNA. This CDR3 contains 14 residues. Germline CDR1 reads SGHRS; CDR2 reads YFSETQ. The CDR3 spells CASRQGSAVYGYTF.

The V gene is TRBV7-9, the J gene TRBJ2-1; TCRdb selects TRBD2, and the lack of DNA leaves this call unchecked. The CDR3 spans 17 residues. Germline CDR1 is SEHNR and CDR2 is FQNEAQ (reference sequence). CDR3 region: CASSYPAGGLRYNEQFF.

V is TRBV14 and J is TRBJ2-2; TCRdb's D call of TRBD2 is untestable without DNA. This CDR3 contains 16 residues. CDR1 SGHDN and CDR2 FVKESK come from the germline V gene. The CDR3 here is CASSQWRLAGTGELFF.

V and J are TRBV19 and TRBJ2-1; TCRdb proposes TRBD2, but this gene call is untestable without DNA. CDR1 LNHDA and CDR2 SQIVND come from the germline V gene (reference sequence). This CDR3 has 14 residues. The CDR3 loop is CASSILAEGYEQFF.

The genes are TRBV3-1 and TRBJ2-2. There are 14 residues in the CDR3. Looked up from germline, CDR1 is LGHDT and CDR2 is YNNKEL (reference sequence). The CDR3 reads CASSQRHDTGELFF.

The chain is built from TRBV5-1 and TRBJ2-3; TCRdb's D call, TRBD2, is unchecked because there is no DNA. Germline CDR1 reads SGHRS; CDR2 reads YFSETQ. This CDR3 region has 16 residues. The CDR3 protein is CASSLGGRPSTDTQYF.

V gene TRBV5-1 combines with J gene TRBJ2-1; TCRdb outputs TRBD2, but without DNA this stays unchecked. The CDR3 has 16 amino acids. Germline loops: CDR1 SGHRS, CDR2 YFSETQ. The chain's CDR3 is CASSPEALALNNEQFF.